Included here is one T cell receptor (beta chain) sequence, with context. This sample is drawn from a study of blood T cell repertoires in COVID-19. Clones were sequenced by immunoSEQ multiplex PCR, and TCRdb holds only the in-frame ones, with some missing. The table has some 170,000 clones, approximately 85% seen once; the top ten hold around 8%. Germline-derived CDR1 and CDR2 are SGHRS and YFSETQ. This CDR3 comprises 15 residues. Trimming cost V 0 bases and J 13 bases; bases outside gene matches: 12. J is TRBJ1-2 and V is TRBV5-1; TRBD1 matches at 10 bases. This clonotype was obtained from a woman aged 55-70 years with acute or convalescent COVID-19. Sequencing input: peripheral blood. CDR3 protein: CASSLGTGGLVGRTF. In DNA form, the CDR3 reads TGCGCCAGCAGCTTGGGGACAGGGGGTTTGGTGGGTCGCACCTTC.